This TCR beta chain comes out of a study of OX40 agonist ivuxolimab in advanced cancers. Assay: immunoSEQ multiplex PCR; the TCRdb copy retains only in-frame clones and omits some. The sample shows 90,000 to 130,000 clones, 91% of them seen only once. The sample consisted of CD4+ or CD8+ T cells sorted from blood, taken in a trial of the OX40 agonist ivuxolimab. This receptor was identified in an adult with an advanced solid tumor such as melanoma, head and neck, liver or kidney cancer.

In nucleotides, the CDR3 is TGTGCCAGCAGCTTCCCTGGTTCCGCAGATACGCAGTATTTT. This sequence encodes CASSFPGSADTQYF. This chain links TRBV7-8 with TRBJ2-3; D is unresolved. Germline V gene lookup returns CDR1 SGHVS and CDR2 FQNEAQ. Trimming removed 3 bases at V and 4 bases at J, with 11 bases between. CDR3 length: 14 amino acids.